This passage covers 19 T cell receptor beta chains from one sample sequenced in a study of blood T cell repertoires in COVID-19. Using immunoSEQ multiplex PCR, the repertoire was profiled, and TCRdb retains in-frame clones only, with some absent. The sample yields under 300,000 clones, about nine tenths seen once. The sample consisted of peripheral blood. These receptors originate from a woman aged 30 to 39 with active or convalescent COVID-19.

This chain connects TRBV18 to TRBJ1-1, with 10 bases aligning to TRBD1. The CDR3 runs 19 residues. The V and J ends lost 3 bases and 0 bases, in that order; junction bases with no gene match: 13. The V gene's germline CDR1 is KGHSH and CDR2 LQKENI. The CDR3 sequence is CASSPLTGQGILLNTEAFF. DNA for the CDR3: TGTGCCAGCTCACCCTTAACGGGACAGGGGATCCTGTTGAACACTGAAGCTTTCTTT.

This chain connects TRBV28 to TRBJ1-2, with TRBD1 matching over 9 bases. CDR1 is MDHEN, CDR2 SYDVKM, per germline. Trimming removed 5 bases from V and 4 bases from J; junction bases left unmatched: 17. The CDR3 spans 18 residues. CDR3 residues: CASSPPKGGTGLFYGYTF. The CDR3 nucleotides are TGTGCCAGCAGTCCTCCTAAAGGGGGGACAGGGCTTTTCTATGGCTACACCTTC.

The chain links TRBV7-2 to TRBJ1-2; D gene unclear. V lost 5 bases to trimming and J lost 3 bases, with 13 bases between them. The CDR3 is made up of 14 amino acids. Per the germline V gene, CDR1 is SGHTA and CDR2 is FQGNSA. The CDR3 bases are TGTGCCAGCAGCGAAAGCCCATCCCACTATGGCTACACCTTC. It specifies CASSESPSHYGYTF.

The chain has TRBV15 and TRBJ2-1; 10 bases are shared with TRBD1. CDR1 and CDR2 (germline): LNHNV, YYDKDF (reference sequence). J was trimmed by 5 bases and V by 2 bases; bases with no gene match: 6. The CDR3 spans 16 residues. Here the CDR3 reads CATSRSTGTGDNEQFF. As DNA, the CDR3 is TGTGCCACCAGCAGATCCACCGGGACAGGGGACAATGAGCAGTTCTTC.

This rearrangement joins TRBV6-5 to TRBJ1-3, with TRBD1 identical over 9 bases. The CDR3 loop spans 15 amino acids. Germline V gives CDR1 MNHEY, CDR2 SVGAGI. The J segment lost 0 bases and the V segment lost 6 bases, leaving 3 bases of the junction unmatched. In DNA form, the CDR3 reads TGTGCCAGCAGGGAGACAGGGGGCTCTGGAAACACCATATATTTT. Translated, it gives CASRETGGSGNTIYF.

The chain links TRBV15 to TRBJ1-5; TRBD1 matches 8 bases. V lost 3 bases and J lost 5; bases outside the gene matches: 6. The CDR3 consists of 15 residues. CDR1 is LNHNV, CDR2 YYDKDF, per germline (reference sequence). CDR3 protein: CATSSGPGGHQPQHF. The CDR3 DNA sequence: TGTGCCACCAGCAGTGGGCCAGGGGGCCATCAGCCCCAGCATTTT.

The V and J genes are TRBV7-2 and TRBJ2-1, with D perhaps matching TRBD2 (6 bases). The germline gives CDR1 SGHTA, CDR2 FQGNSA. CDR3 length equals 13 residues. Trimming removed 2 bases at V and 9 bases at J, with 11 bases between. CDR3 nucleotide sequence: TGTGCCAGCAGCTTAATGACTAGGGTTGAGCAGTTCTTC. It yields the protein CASSLMTRVEQFF.

This clone has only a few counts. The genes are TRBV30 and TRBJ1-5; D gene unclear. Germline V gives CDR1 GTSNPN, CDR2 SVGIG (reference sequence). The CDR3 has 14 residues. Trimming removed 2 bases from V and 4 bases from J, with 12 bases in between. The CDR3 protein is CAWSIKGDNQPQHF. The CDR3 bases are TGTGCCTGGAGTATCAAGGGAGATAATCAGCCCCAGCATTTT.

The chain links TRBV7-2 to TRBJ2-3; no clear D. V was clipped by 1 base and J by 7 bases, with 6 bases between them. The CDR3 consists of 12 residues. Germline V gene lookup returns CDR1 SGHTA and CDR2 FQGNSA. The DNA for the CDR3 is TGTGCCAGCAGCTTAGGGCTTTATACGCAGTATTTT. This encodes CASSLGLYTQYF.

The CDR3, as DNA: TGTGCCACCAGCAGAGCCCGGACTAGCGGGGAAGAGACCCAGTACTTC. It is translated as CATSRARTSGEETQYF. J is TRBJ2-5 and V is TRBV15; TRBD2 agrees at 12 bases. Germline V gene sequence: CDR1 LNHNV, CDR2 YYDKDF (reference sequence). V dropped 1 base and J dropped 3; count of bases not matched to a gene: 3. The CDR3 extends over 16 amino acids.

The chain recombines TRBV7-2 with TRBJ2-1; a possible D gene is TRBD2 (6 bases). Trimming stripped 1 base from V and 5 bases from J, with 12 bases between. CDR1 is SGHTA and CDR2 is FQGNSA in the germline V gene. The CDR3 runs 15 residues. The CDR3, as DNA: TGTGCCAGCAGCTTAGTGGGGGGTGCGGACAATGAGCAGTTCTTC. This encodes CASSLVGGADNEQFF.

This clone appeared once. The chain links TRBV29-1 to TRBJ1-4; tentatively, D is TRBD1 (5 bases). Germline V CDR1 and CDR2: SQVTM, ANQGSEA. V shed 5 bases and J shed 2 bases, with 9 bases lying between them. This CDR3 is 13 amino acids long. The DNA for the CDR3 is TGCAGCGTTTGGGGGGGTACTAATGAAAAACTGTTTTTT. Its translation is CSVWGGTNEKLFF.

This rearrangement joins TRBV28 to TRBJ1-3; D gene ambiguous. CDR1 is MDHEN and CDR2 is SYDVKM in the germline V gene. Trimming stripped 5 bases from V and 1 base from J, with 6 bases between. CDR3 length: 13 amino acids. CDR3 residues: CASSRESGNTIYF. In nucleotides, the CDR3 is TGTGCCAGCAGTAGAGAGTCTGGAAACACCATATATTTT.

This clone appeared once. The genes are TRBV5-4 and TRBJ1-1; D ambiguous. Germline assignment: CDR1 SGHNT and CDR2 YYREEE (reference sequence). Trimming took 4 bases from V and 3 from J, leaving 10 bases between them. The CDR3 loop spans 13 amino acids. CDR3 nucleotide sequence: TGTGCCAGCAGCCCCCACTTGGACACTGAAGCTTTCTTT. Encoded protein: CASSPHLDTEAFF. Full variable domain (remainder filled in from reference TRBV5-4 and TRBJ1-1): ETGVTQSPTHLIKTRGQQVTLRCSSQSGHNTVSWYQQALGQGPQFIFQYYREEENGRGNFPPRFSGLQFPNYSSELNVNALELDDSALYLCASSPHLDTEAFFGQGTRLTVV.

This sequence joins TRBV7-2 and TRBJ2-3, with TRBD2 matching over 7 bases. Trimming took 1 base from V and 1 from J; bases not matched to a gene: 2. Germline V CDR1 and CDR2: SGHTA, FQGNSA. This CDR3 comprises 15 residues. Here the CDR3 DNA reads TGTGCCAGCAGCTTAGTGCTAGCGGGCACAGATACGCAGTATTTT. It is translated as CASSLVLAGTDTQYF.

This CDR3 reads CASSRDRVARGREKLFF. For the CDR3, the DNA is TGCGCCAGCAGCCGGGACAGGGTAGCAAGAGGTCGTGAAAAACTGTTTTTT. This chain uses TRBV5-1 with TRBJ1-4; 9 bases align to TRBD1. Trimming removed 4 bases from V and 7 bases from J; junction bases left unmatched: 14. The germline gives CDR1 SGHRS, CDR2 YFSETQ. This CDR3 has 17 residues.

A word on this clone: The DNA is omitted, as the CDR3 cannot be located on it reliably, and the CDR3 follows TCRdb's listing. The chain carries TRBV9 and TRBJ1-2; TRBD1 reflects the table's D call only, with no check against the DNA. Germline V CDR1 and CDR2: SGDLS, YYNGEE. The CDR3 totals 23 residues, both ends included. CDR3: CASSARDRGGYTFGSAGRGGYTF.

This sequence joins TRBV7-2 and TRBJ1-6, with 8 bases identical to TRBD1. CDR3 length: 14 amino acids. Germline CDR1 SGHTA, CDR2 FQGNSA. J lost 8 bases, V lost 5 bases, and 5 bases had no gene match. CDR3 nucleotides: TGTGCCAGCAGCCAAACAGGGGGGGATTCACCCCTCCACTTT. Translated, it gives CASSQTGGDSPLHF.

This chain joins TRBV2 and TRBJ2-7; 8 bases are shared with TRBD1. The CDR3 totals 15 residues. The germline V gene has CDR1 SNHLY and CDR2 FYNNEI. Trimming at V came to 5 bases and at J to 2 bases, leaving 8 bases not matched to a gene. The CDR3 DNA follows: TGTGCCAGCAGTCACGAACCGGGACAGGCCTACGAGCAGTACTTC. Its protein is CASSHEPGQAYEQYF.